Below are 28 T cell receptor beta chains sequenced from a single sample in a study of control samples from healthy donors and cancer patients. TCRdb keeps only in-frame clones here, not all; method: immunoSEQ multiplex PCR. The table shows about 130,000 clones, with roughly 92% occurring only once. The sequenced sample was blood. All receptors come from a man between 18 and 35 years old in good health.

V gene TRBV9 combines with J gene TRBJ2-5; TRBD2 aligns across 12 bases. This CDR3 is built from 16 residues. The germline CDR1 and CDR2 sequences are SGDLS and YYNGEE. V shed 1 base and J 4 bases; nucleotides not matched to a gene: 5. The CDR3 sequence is CASSVTSGGMGETQYF. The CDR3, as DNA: TGTGCCAGCAGCGTAACTAGCGGGGGGATGGGAGAGACCCAGTACTTC.

The CDR3 sequence: CASSSYRGGEQYF. CDR3 sequence (DNA): TGTGCCAGCAGCTCCTACAGGGGAGGAGAGCAGTACTTC. The rearrangement joins TRBV12-3 or TRBV12-4 to TRBJ2-7; D possibly corresponds to TRBD1 (7 bases). This CDR3 contains 13 residues. V was pared by 6 bases and J by 7 bases, with 16 bases between.

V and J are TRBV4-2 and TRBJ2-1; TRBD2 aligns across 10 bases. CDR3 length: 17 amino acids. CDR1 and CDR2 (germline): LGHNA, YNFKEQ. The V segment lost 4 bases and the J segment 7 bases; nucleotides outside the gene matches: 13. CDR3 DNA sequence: TGTGCCAGCAGCCGCTTAAGGGGTCTAGCGGGGGCGAATGAGCAGTTCTTC. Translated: CASSRLRGLAGANEQFF.

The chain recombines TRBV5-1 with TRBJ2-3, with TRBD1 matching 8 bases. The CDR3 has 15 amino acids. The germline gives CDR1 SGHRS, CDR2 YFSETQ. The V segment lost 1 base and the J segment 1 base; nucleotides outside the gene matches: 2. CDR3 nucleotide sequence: TGCGCCAGCAGCTTGTGGGGACAGGGCACAGATACGCAGTATTTT. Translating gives CASSLWGQGTDTQYF.

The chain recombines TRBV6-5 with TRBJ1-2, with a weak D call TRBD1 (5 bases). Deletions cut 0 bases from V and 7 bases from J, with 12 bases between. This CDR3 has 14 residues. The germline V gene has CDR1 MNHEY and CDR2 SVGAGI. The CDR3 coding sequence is TGTGCCAGCAGTTACTCGATCCGGGACGGTGGCTACACCTTC. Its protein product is CASSYSIRDGGYTF.

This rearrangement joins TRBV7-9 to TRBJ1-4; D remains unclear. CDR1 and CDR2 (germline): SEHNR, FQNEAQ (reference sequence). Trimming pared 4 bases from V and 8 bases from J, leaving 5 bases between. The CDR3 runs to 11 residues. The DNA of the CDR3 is TGTGCCAGCAGCTACGGGGAAAAACTGTTTTTT. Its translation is CASSYGEKLFF.

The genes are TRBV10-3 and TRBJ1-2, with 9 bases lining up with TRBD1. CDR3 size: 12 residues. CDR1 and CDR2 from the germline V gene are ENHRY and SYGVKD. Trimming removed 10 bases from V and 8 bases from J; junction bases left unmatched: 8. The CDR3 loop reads CATQTGGVGYTF. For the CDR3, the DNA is TGTGCCACTCAAACAGGGGGCGTAGGCTACACCTTC.

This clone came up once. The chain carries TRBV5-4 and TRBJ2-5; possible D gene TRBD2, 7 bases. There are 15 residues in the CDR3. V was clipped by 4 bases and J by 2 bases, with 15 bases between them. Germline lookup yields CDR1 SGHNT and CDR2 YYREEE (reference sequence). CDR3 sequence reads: CASSVQGGGQETQYF. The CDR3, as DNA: TGTGCCAGCAGCGTACAGGGAGGGGGACAAGAGACCCAGTACTTC.

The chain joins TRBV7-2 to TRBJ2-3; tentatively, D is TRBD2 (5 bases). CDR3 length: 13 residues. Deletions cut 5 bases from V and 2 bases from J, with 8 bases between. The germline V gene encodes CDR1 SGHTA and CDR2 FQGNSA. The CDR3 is CASSRRDTDTQYF. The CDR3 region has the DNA TGTGCCAGCAGCCGCCGGGACACAGATACGCAGTATTTT.

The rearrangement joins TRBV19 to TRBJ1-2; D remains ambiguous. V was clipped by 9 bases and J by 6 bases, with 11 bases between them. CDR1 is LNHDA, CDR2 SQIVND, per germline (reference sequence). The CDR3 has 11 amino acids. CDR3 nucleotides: TGTGCCAGCCGAATTTTAGATGGCTACACCTTC. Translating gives CASRILDGYTF.

DNA for the CDR3: TGTGCCAGCAGCCGATTTTCCTTCATATCCACTGAAGCTTTCTTT. Its translation: CASSRFSFISTEAFF. The J gene is TRBJ1-1, the V gene TRBV3-1 (or the pseudogene TRBV3-2), with D hard to call. CDR1 LGHDT and CDR2 YNNKEL come from the germline V gene (reference sequence). The V gene lost 4 bases and the J gene lost 4 bases, with 16 bases spanning the gap. The CDR3 contains 15 residues.

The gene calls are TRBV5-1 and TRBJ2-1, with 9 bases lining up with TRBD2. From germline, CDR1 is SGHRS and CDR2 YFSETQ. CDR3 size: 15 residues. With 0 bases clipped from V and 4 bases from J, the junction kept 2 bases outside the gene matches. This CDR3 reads CASSLGLAVYNEQFF. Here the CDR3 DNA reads TGCGCCAGCAGCTTGGGACTAGCGGTTTACAATGAGCAGTTCTTC. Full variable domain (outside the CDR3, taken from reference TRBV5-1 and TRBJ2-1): KAGVTQTPRYLIKTRGQQVTLSCSPISGHRSVSWYQQTPGQGLQFLFEYFSETQRNKGNFPGRFSGRQFSNSRSEMNVSTLELGDSALYLCASSLGLAVYNEQFFGPGTRLTVL.

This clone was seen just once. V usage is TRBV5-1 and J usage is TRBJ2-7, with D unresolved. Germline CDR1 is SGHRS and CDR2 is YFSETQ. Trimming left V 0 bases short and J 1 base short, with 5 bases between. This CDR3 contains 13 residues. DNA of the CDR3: TGCGCCAGCAGCTTGGGGGTATCCTACGAGCAGTACTTC. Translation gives CASSLGVSYEQYF.

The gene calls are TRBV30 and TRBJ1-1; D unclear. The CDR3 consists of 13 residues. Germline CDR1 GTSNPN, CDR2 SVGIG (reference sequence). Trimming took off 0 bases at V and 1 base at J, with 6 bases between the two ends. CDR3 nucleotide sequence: TGTGCCTGGAGTGTACTCTGGAACACTGAAGCTTTCTTT. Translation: CAWSVLWNTEAFF.

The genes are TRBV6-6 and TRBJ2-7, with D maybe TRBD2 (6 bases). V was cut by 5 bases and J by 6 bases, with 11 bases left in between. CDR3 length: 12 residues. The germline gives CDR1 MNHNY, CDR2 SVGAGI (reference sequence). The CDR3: CASSQGLLEQYF. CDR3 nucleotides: TGTGCCAGCAGTCAGGGACTCCTCGAGCAGTACTTC.

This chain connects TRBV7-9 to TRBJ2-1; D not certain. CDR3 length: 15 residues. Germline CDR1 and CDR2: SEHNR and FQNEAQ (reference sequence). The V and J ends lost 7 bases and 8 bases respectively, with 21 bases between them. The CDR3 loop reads CASNAVRAPNDEQFF. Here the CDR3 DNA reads TGTGCCAGCAACGCCGTCCGGGCCCCCAACGATGAGCAGTTCTTC.

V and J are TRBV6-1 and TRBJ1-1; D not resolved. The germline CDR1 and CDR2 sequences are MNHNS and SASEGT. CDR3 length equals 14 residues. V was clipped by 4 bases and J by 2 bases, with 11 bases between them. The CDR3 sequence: CASSVEGLNTEAFF. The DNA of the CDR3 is TGTGCCAGCAGTGTCGAGGGCTTAAACACTGAAGCTTTCTTT.

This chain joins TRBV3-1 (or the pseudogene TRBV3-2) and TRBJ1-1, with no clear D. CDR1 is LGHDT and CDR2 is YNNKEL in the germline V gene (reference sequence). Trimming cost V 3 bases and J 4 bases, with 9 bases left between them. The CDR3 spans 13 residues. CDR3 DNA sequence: TGTGCCAGCAGCCAGGGTGGGGTCACTGAAGCTTTCTTT. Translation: CASSQGGVTEAFF.

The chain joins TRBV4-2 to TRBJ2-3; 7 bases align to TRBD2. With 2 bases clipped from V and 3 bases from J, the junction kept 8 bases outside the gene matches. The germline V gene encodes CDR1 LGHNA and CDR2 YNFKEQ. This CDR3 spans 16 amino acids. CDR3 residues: CASSQLSAGVTDTQYF. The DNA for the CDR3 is TGTGCCAGCAGCCAACTAAGTGCGGGGGTAACAGATACGCAGTATTTT.

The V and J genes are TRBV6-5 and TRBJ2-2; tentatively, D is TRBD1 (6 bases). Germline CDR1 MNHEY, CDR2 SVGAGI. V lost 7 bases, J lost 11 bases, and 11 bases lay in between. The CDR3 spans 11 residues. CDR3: CASTRGTELFF. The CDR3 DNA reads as TGTGCCAGCACGAGGGGGACAGAGCTGTTTTTT.

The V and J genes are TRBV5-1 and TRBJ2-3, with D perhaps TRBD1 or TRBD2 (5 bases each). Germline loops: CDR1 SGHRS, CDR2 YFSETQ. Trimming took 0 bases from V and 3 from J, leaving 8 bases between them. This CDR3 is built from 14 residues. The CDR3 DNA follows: TGCGCCAGCAGCTTGGATGGGGGAACAGATACGCAGTATTTT. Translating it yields CASSLDGGTDTQYF.

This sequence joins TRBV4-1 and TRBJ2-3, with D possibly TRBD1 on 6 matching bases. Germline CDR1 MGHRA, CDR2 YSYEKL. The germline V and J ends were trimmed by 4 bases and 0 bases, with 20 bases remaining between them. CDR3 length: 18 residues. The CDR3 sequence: CASSLSPGAGVSTDTQYF. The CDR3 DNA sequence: TGCGCCAGCAGCCTCTCCCCCGGGGCAGGGGTAAGCACAGATACGCAGTATTTT.

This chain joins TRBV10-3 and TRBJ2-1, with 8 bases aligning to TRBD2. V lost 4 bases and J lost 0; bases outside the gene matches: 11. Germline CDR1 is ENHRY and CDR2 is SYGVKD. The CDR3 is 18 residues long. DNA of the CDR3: TGTGCCATCAGTGTCTCGGGGGGGGGCCGAAGCTCCTACAATGAGCAGTTCTTC. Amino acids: CAISVSGGGRSSYNEQFF.

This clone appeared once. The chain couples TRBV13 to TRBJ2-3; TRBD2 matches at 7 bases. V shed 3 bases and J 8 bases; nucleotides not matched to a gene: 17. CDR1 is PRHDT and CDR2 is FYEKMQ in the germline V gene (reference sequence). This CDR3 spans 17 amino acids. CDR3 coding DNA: TGTGCCAGCAGCTTCCCTAAGGCCCAGCGGGGTGGTGCTACGCAGTATTTT. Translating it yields CASSFPKAQRGGATQYF.

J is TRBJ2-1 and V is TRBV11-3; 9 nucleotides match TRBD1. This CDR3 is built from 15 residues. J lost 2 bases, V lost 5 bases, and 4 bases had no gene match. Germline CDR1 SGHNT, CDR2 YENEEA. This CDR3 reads CASSPGQGTYNEQFF. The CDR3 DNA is TGTGCCAGCAGCCCCGGACAGGGGACCTACAATGAGCAGTTCTTC.

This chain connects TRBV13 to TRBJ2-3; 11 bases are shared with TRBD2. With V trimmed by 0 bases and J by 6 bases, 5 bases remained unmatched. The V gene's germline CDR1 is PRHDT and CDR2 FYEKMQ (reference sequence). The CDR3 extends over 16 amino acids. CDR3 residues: CASSLGASGGTDTQYF. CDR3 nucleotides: TGTGCCAGCAGCTTAGGGGCTAGCGGGGGGACGGATACGCAGTATTTT.

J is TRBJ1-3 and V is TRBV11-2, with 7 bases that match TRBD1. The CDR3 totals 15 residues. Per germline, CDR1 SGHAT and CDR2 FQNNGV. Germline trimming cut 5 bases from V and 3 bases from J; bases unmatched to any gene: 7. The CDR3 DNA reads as TGTGCCAGCAGCCATCCGACAGGGTTTGGAAACACCATATATTTT. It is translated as CASSHPTGFGNTIYF.

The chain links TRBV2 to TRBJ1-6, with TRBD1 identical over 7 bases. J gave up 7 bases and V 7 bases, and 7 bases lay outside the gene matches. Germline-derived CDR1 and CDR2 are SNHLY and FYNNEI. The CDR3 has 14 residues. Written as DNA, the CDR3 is TGTGCCAGCATCACGACAGGGAAGAATTCACCCCTCCACTTT. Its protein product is CASITTGKNSPLHF. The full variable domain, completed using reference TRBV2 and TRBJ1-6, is EPEVTQTPSHQVTQMGQEVILRCVPISNHLYFYWYRQILGQKVEFLVSFYNNEISEKSEIFDDQFSVERPDGSNFTLKIRSTKLEDSAMYFCASITTGKNSPLHFGNGTRLTVT.